This T cell receptor (beta chain) was identified in a study of blood T cell repertoires in COVID-19. Measured with immunoSEQ multiplex PCR; TCRdb has only the in-frame clones, and not every one. The table lists some 74,000 clones, roughly 80% of them singletons. V was clipped by 6 bases and J by 0 bases; unmatched bases: 10. Per germline, CDR1 LNHDA and CDR2 SQIVND (reference sequence). There are 18 residues in the CDR3. Material: peripheral blood. This chain joins TRBV19 and TRBJ1-5; 11 nucleotides line up with TRBD1. The receptor was derived from a woman over 75 with active or convalescent COVID-19. CDR3 residues: CASSDRTGGLYSNQPQHF. CDR3 nucleotides: TGTGCCAGTAGCGATCGGACAGGGGGCCTCTATAGCAATCAGCCCCAGCATTTT.